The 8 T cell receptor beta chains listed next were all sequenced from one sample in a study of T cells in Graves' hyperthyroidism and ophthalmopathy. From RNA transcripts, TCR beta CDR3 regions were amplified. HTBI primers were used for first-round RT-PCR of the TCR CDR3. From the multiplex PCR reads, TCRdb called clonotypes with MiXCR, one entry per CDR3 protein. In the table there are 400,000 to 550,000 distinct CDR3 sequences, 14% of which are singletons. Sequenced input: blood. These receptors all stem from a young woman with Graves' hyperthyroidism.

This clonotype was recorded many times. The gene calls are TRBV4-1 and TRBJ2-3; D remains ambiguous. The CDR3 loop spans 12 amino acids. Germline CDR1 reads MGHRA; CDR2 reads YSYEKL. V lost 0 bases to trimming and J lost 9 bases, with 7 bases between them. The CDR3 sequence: CASSQESATQYF. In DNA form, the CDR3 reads TGCGCCAGCAGCCAAGAATCTGCGACGCAGTATTTT.

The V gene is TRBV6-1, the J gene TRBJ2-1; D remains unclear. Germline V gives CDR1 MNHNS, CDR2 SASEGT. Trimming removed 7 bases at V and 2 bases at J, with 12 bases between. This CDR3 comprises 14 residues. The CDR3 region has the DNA TGTGCCAGCATGTTAAATCCCCCCTACAATGAGCAGTTCTTC. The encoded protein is CASMLNPPYNEQFF.

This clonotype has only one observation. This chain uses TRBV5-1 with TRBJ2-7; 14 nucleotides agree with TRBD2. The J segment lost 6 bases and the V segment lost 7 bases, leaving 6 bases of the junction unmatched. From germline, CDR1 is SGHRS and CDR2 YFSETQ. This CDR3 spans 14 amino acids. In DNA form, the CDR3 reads TGCGCCAGCTGCACCGGGACTAGCGGGAGCGAGCAGTACGTC. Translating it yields CASCTGTSGSEQYV.

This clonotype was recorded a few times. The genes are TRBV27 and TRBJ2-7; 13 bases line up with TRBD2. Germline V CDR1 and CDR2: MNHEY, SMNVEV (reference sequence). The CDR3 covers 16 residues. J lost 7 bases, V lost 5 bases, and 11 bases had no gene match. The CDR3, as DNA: TGTGCCAGCAGTCCGTTACTAGCGGGAGGGCCGGGTGAGCAGTACGTC. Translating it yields CASSPLLAGGPGEQYV.

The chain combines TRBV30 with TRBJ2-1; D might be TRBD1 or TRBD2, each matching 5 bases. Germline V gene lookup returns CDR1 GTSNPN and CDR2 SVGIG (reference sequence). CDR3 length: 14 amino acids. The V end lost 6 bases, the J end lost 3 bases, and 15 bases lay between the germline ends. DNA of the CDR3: TGTGCCTGCCCAATTGGGACCGTCTACAATGAGCAGTTCTTC. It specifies CACPIGTVYNEQFF.

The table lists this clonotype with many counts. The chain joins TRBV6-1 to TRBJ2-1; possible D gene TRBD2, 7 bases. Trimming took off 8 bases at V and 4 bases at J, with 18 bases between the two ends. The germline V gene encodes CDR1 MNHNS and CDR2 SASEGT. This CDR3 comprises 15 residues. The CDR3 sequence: CASGRGEGLYNEQFF. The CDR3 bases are TGTGCCAGCGGGAGGGGGGAAGGACTTTACAATGAGCAGTTCTTC.

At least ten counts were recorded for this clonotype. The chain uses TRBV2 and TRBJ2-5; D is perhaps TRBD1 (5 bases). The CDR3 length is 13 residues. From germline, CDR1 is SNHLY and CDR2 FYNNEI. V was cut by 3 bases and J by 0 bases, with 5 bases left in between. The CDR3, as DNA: TGTGCCAGCAGTGAGGACAACCAAGAGACCCAGTACTTC. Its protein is CASSEDNQETQYF.

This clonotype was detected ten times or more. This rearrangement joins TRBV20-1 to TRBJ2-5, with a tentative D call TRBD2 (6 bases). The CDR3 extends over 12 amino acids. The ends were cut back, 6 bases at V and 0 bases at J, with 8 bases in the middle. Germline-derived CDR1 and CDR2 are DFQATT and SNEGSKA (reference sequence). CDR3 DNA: TGCAGTGCCTCGGGAGACCAAGAGACCCAGTACTTC. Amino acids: CSASGDQETQYF.